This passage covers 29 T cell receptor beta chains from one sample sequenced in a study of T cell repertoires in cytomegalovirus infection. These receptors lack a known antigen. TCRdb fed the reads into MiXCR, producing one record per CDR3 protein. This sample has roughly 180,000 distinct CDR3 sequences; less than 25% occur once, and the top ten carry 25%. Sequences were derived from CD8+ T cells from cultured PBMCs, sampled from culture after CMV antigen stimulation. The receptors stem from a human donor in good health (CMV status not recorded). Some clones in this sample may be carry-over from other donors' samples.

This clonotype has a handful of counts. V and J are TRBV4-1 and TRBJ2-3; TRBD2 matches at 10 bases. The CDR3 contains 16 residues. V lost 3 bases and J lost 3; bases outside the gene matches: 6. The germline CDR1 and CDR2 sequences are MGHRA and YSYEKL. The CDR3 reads CASSHPLAGATDTQYF. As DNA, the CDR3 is TGCGCCAGCAGCCACCCCCTAGCGGGGGCTACAGATACGCAGTATTTT.

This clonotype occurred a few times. CDR3 region: CASSEGGGKVLNEQFF. The CDR3, as DNA: TGTGCCAGCAGTGAAGGAGGGGGGAAGGTTTTGAATGAGCAGTTCTTC. The gene calls are TRBV6-1 and TRBJ2-1; TRBD1 or TRBD2 may be the D gene (6 bases each). V was trimmed by 1 base and J by 7 bases, leaving 17 bases between them. The CDR3 runs 16 residues. Germline V CDR1 and CDR2: MNHNS, SASEGT.

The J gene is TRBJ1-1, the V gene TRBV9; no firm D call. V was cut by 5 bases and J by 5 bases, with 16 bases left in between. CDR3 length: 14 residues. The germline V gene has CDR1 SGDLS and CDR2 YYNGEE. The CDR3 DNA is TGTGCCAGCAGGGCCCTGGGATCTCCTACTGAAGCTTTCTTT. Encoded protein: CASRALGSPTEAFF.

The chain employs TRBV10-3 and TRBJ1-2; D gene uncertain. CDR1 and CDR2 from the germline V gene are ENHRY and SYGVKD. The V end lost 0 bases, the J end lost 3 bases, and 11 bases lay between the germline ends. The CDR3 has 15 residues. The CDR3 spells CAISESGTEHYGYTF. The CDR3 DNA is TGTGCCATCAGTGAGTCAGGCACAGAACACTATGGCTACACCTTC.

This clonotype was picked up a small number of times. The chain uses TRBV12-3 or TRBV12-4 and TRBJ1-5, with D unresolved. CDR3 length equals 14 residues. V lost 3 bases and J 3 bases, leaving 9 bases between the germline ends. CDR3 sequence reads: CASSFGLANQPQHF. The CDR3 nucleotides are TGTGCCAGCAGTTTCGGGCTCGCCAATCAGCCCCAGCATTTT.

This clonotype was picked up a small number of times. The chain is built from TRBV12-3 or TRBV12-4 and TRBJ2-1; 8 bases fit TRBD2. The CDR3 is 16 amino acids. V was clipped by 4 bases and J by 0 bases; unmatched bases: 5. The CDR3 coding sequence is TGTGCCAGCAGTTACGGGGGGGGGGGCTCCTACAATGAGCAGTTCTTC. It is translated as CASSYGGGGSYNEQFF.

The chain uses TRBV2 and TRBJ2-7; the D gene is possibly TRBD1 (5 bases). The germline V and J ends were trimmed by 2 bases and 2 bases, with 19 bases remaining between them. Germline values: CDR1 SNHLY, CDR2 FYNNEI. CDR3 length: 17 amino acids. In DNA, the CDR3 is TGTGCCAGCAGTGAAAGAATGGTTGGGGCAGCAGCCTACGAGCAGTACTTC. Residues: CASSERMVGAAAYEQYF.

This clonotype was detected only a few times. The CDR3, as DNA: TGTGCCAGCAAGCCCCAGGGGGGAACAGATACGCAGTATTTT. The encoded protein is CASKPQGGTDTQYF. The chain has TRBV12-3 or TRBV12-4 and TRBJ2-3; weak D call: TRBD1 (7 bases). Trimming cost V 7 bases and J 3 bases, with 14 bases left between them. The CDR3 is made up of 14 amino acids.

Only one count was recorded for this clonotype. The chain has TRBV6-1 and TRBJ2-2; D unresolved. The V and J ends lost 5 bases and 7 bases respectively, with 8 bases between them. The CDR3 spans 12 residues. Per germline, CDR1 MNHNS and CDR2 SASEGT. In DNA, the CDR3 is TGTGCCAGCAGTTACGGGTACGGGGAGCTGTTTTTT. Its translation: CASSYGYGELFF.

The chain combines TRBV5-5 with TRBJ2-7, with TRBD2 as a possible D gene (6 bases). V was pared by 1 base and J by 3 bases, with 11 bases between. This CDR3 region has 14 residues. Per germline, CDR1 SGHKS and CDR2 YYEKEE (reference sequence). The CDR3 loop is CASSLNMGGYEQYF. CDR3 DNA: TGTGCCAGCAGCTTGAATATGGGAGGCTACGAGCAGTACTTC.

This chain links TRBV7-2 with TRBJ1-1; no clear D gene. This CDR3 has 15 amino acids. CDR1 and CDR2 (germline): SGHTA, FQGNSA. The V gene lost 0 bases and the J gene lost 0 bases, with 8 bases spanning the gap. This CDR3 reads CASSLAPGLNTEAFF. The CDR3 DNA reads TGTGCCAGCAGCTTAGCGCCGGGATTGAACACTGAAGCTTTCTTT.

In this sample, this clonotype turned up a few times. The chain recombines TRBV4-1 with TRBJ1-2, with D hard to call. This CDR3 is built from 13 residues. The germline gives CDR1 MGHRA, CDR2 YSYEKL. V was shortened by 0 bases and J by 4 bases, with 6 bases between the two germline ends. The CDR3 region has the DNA TGCGCCAGCAGCCAAGATAACAGCTATGGCTACACCTTC. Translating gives CASSQDNSYGYTF.

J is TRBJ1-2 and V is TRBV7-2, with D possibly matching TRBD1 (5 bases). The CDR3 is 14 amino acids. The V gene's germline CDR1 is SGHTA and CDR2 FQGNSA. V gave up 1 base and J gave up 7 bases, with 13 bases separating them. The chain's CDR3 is CASSLGQGATGYTF. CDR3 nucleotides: TGTGCCAGCAGCTTAGGTCAGGGTGCAACTGGCTACACCTTC.

This chain's CDR3 is CASSSRTGGTTDTQYF. Here the CDR3 DNA reads TGTGCCAGCAGTTCCCGGACAGGGGGCACAACAGATACGCAGTATTTT. J is TRBJ2-3 and V is TRBV2; 11 bases agree with TRBD1. Germline V gene sequence: CDR1 SNHLY, CDR2 FYNNEI. The CDR3 has 16 amino acids. V lost 5 bases, J lost 3 bases, and 7 bases stayed unmatched.

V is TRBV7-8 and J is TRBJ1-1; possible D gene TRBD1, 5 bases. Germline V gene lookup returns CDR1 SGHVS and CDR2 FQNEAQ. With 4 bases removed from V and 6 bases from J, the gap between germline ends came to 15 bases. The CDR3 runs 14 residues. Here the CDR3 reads CASSSGGGFPEAFF. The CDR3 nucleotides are TGTGCCAGCAGCTCCGGGGGAGGCTTTCCTGAAGCTTTCTTT.

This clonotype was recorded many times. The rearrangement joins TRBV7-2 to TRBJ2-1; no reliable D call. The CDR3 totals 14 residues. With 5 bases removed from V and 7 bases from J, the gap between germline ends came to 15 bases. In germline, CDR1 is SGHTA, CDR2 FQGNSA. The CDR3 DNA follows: TGTGCCAGCAGCAGGAAGAAGGGATCAAATGAGCAGTTCTTC. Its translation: CASSRKKGSNEQFF.

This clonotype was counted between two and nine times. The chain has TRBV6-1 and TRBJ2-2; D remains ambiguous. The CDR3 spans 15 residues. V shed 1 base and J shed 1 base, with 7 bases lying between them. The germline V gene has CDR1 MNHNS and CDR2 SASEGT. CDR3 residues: CASSEGRWNTGELFF. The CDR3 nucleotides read TGTGCCAGCAGTGAAGGCAGGTGGAACACCGGGGAGCTGTTTTTT.

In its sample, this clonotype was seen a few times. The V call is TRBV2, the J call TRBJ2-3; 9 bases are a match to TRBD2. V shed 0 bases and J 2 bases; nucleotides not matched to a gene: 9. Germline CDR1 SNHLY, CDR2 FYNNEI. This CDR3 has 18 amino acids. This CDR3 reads CASSEAGRAGGPTDTQYF. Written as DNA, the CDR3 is TGTGCCAGCAGTGAAGCAGGTCGAGCGGGGGGCCCCACAGATACGCAGTATTTT. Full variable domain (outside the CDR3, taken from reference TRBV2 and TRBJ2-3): EPEVTQTPSHQVTQMGQEVILRCVPISNHLYFYWYRQILGQKVEFLVSFYNNEISEKSEIFDDQFSVERPDGSNFTLKIRSTKLEDSAMYFCASSEAGRAGGPTDTQYFGPGTRLTVL.

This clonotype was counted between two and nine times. CDR3 in DNA: TGTGCCAGCAGCTTAGCGCCTGACAGCTCTTATGGCTACACCTTC. It yields the protein CASSLAPDSSYGYTF. The chain recombines TRBV7-9 with TRBJ1-2; a possible D gene is TRBD1 (5 bases). Germline loops: CDR1 SEHNR, CDR2 FQNEAQ (reference sequence). Between the trimmed V and J ends, which lost 0 bases and 5 bases, there was a span of 13 bases. The CDR3 is 15 residues long.

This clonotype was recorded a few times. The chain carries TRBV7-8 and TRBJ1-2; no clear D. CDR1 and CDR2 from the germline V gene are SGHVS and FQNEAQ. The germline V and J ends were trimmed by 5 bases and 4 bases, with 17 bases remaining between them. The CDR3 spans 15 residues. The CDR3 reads CASSPSGLAPYGYTF. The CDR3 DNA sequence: TGTGCCAGCAGCCCGAGCGGGCTTGCTCCCTATGGCTACACCTTC.

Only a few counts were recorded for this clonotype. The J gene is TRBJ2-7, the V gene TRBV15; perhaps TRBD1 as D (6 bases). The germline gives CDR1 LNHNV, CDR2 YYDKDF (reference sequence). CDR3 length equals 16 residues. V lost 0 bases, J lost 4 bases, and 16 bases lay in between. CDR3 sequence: CATSRDSQGPAYEQYF. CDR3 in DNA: TGTGCCACCAGCAGAGATTCTCAGGGGCCGGCATACGAGCAGTACTTC.

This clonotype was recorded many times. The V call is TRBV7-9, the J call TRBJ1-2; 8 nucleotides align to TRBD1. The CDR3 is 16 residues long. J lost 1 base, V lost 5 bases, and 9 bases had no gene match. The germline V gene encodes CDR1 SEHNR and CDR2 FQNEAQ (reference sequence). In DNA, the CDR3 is TGTGCCAGCAGCGGACACTCGGGACAGGATAACTATGGCTACACCTTC. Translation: CASSGHSGQDNYGYTF.

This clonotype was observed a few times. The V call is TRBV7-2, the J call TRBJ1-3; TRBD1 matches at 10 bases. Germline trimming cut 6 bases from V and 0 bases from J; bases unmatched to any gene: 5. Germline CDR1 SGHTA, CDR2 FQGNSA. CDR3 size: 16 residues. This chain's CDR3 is CASSSGDRGSGNTIYF. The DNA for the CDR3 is TGTGCCAGCAGTTCGGGGGACAGGGGCTCTGGAAACACCATATATTTT.

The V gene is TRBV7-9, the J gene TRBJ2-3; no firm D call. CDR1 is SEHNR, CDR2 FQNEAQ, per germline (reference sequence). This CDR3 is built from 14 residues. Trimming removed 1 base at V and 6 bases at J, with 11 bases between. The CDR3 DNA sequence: TGTGCCAGCAGCTTAGAAACAGCCACTGATACGCAGTATTTT. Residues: CASSLETATDTQYF.

DNA for the CDR3: TGTGCCAGCAGTGAAGCGCGGGGAGCGGGCAATCAGCCCCAGCATTTT. This codes for CASSEARGAGNQPQHF. The chain has TRBV6-1 and TRBJ1-5; D unresolved. Trimming pared 0 bases from V and 2 bases from J, leaving 11 bases between. The CDR3 totals 16 residues. Germline loops: CDR1 MNHNS, CDR2 SASEGT.

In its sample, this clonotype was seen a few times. This CDR3 is CASRKYTNSNQPQHF. Here the CDR3 DNA reads TGTGCCAGCAGAAAATACACAAATAGCAATCAGCCCCAGCATTTT. This chain links TRBV28 with TRBJ1-5, with D unresolved. The CDR3 totals 15 residues. V lost 6 bases and J lost 0, with 12 bases in between. Germline V gene sequence: CDR1 MDHEN, CDR2 SYDVKM.

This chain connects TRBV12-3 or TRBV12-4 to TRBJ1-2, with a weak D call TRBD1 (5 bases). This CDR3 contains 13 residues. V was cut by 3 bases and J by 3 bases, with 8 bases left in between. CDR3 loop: CASSFGDYYGYTF. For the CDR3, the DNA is TGTGCCAGCAGTTTTGGGGACTACTATGGCTACACCTTC.

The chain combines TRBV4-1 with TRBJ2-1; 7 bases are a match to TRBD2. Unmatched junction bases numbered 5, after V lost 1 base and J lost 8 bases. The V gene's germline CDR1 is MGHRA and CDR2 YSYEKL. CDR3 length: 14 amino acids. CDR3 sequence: CASSQVKGRDEQFF. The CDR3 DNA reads TGCGCCAGCAGCCAAGTGAAAGGGAGGGATGAGCAGTTCTTC.

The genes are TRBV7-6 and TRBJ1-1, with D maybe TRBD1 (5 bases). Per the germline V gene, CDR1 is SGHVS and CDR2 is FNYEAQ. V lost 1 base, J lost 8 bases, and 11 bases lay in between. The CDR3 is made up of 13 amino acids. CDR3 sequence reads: CASSLEGTGEAFF. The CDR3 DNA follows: TGTGCCAGCAGCTTAGAAGGAACAGGAGAAGCTTTCTTT.